These 10 T cell receptor beta chains share one sample of origin, sequenced in a study of T-cell memory formation after mild COVID-19. Each CDR3 protein is one row after TCRdb ran MiXCR on the 5' RACE reads. Of hundreds of thousands of distinct CDR3 sequences in the sample, roughly 22% are singletons; the top ten hold around 9.2%. The sequenced material came from PBMCs or a T cell subset sorted from them (not recorded which). The receptor source for this set is an adult woman who had mild COVID-19 (a few samples of this study predate the infection). Cell type and time point are not known.

V gene TRBV25-1 combines with J gene TRBJ1-3, with D perhaps matching TRBD1 (6 bases). Germline CDR1 is MGHDK and CDR2 is SYGVNS. V was shortened by 4 bases and J by 6 bases, with 10 bases between the two germline ends. This CDR3 has 13 residues. The CDR3 here is CASSGQVPNTIYF. CDR3 coding DNA: TGTGCCAGCAGTGGACAGGTCCCAAACACCATATATTTT.

The V and J genes are TRBV3-1 and TRBJ1-1; D gene uncertain. V lost 1 base and J 1 base, leaving 4 bases between the germline ends. Germline V gives CDR1 LGHDT, CDR2 YNNKEL (reference sequence). The CDR3 runs to 13 residues. DNA of the CDR3: TGTGCCAGCAGCCAAGCCAGGAACACTGAAGCTTTCTTT. The encoded protein is CASSQARNTEAFF.

The rearrangement joins TRBV5-5 to TRBJ2-1; 12 nucleotides match TRBD2. The germline V gene has CDR1 SGHKS and CDR2 YYEKEE (reference sequence). The CDR3 runs to 15 residues. Germline trimming cut 3 bases from V and 7 bases from J; bases unmatched to any gene: 5. The CDR3 here is CASSSGLAGSNEQFF. CDR3 coding DNA: TGTGCCAGCAGCTCGGGACTAGCGGGTAGTAATGAGCAGTTCTTC.

V and J are TRBV29-1 and TRBJ1-4, with unresolved D. The germline V gene encodes CDR1 SQVTM and CDR2 ANQGSEA. Trimming removed 1 base at V and 3 bases at J, with 15 bases between. The CDR3 has 16 amino acids. CDR3: CSVEALSGMANEKLFF. The CDR3 coding sequence is TGCAGCGTTGAAGCGTTGAGCGGGATGGCTAATGAAAAACTGTTTTTT. The complete variable domain, with remaining parts taken from reference TRBV29-1 and TRBJ1-4, reads SAVISQKPSRDICQRGTSLTIQCQVDSQVTMMFWYRQQPGQSLTLIATANQGSEATYESGFVIDKFPISRPNLTFSTLTVSNMSPEDSSIYLCSVEALSGMANEKLFFGSGTQLSVL.

This clonotype was seen a handful of times. The chain recombines TRBV5-6 with TRBJ2-3; 11 positions match TRBD1. The CDR3 consists of 15 residues. With 4 bases clipped from V and 5 bases from J, the junction kept 6 bases outside the gene matches. Germline lookup yields CDR1 SGHDT and CDR2 YYEEEE. CDR3 protein: CASSPTGTGGDTQYF. CDR3 in DNA: TGTGCCAGCAGCCCTACCGGGACAGGGGGAGATACGCAGTATTTT.

This clonotype was found a few times. The gene calls are TRBV30 and TRBJ2-3; D perhaps matches TRBD2 (5 bases). Germline-derived CDR1 and CDR2 are GTSNPN and SVGIG (reference sequence). Trimming took off 0 bases at V and 5 bases at J, with 12 bases between the two ends. This CDR3 comprises 14 residues. CDR3 bases: TGTGCCTGGAGTGTAGGTAACGGGGTAGATACGCAGTATTTT. Its translation is CAWSVGNGVDTQYF.

The DNA for the CDR3 is TGTGCCAGCGTCGGGCAAGCGAACACCGGGGAGCTGTTTTTT. It translates to CASVGQANTGELFF. This chain connects TRBV19 to TRBJ2-2; no definite D call. Per germline, CDR1 LNHDA and CDR2 SQIVND (reference sequence). This CDR3 spans 14 amino acids. V was clipped by 9 bases and J by 0 bases, with 11 bases between them.

In this sample, this clonotype turned up a few times. The V and J genes are TRBV9 and TRBJ2-2; 8 bases line up with TRBD2. The CDR3 extends over 16 amino acids. V shed 0 bases, J shed 5 bases, and the junction held 6 bases outside the gene matches. CDR1 is SGDLS and CDR2 is YYNGEE in the germline V gene. CDR3 nucleotides: TGTGCCAGCAGCGTAGACCCTAGCGGGCTTACCGGGGAGCTGTTTTTT. Translation: CASSVDPSGLTGELFF.

The rearrangement links TRBV27 to TRBJ2-6; D remains unclear. The CDR3 length is 18 residues. Trimming took 0 bases from V and 0 from J, leaving 12 bases between them. CDR1 is MNHEY and CDR2 is SMNVEV in the germline V gene (reference sequence). CDR3 coding DNA: TGTGCCAGCAGTTTATCTGCCGGACGCCTCTCTGGGGCCAACGTCCTGACTTTC. Its protein is CASSLSAGRLSGANVLTF.

The J gene is TRBJ1-5, the V gene TRBV5-5; D not resolved. The CDR3 totals 16 residues. CDR1 is SGHKS and CDR2 is YYEKEE in the germline V gene (reference sequence). V was trimmed by 4 bases and J by 2 bases, leaving 16 bases between them. CDR3 sequence: CASSPTRLGGNQPQHF. CDR3 coding DNA: TGTGCCAGCAGCCCTACTAGACTCGGGGGCAATCAGCCCCAGCATTTT.